The clone carrying this T cell receptor (beta chain) was recorded many times. Its matching antigen is unknown. How the authors handled the data: The study built a papillary thyroid cancer distant-metastasis classifier from CDR3 differences across clinicopathological groups. TCRdb re-called the PCR reads with MiXCR. TCRdb assigned the V and J calls; the authors' analysis was not used. The sample shows 65,000 to 70,000 clones, approximately 14% of them seen only once. Each patient went into thyroid surgery without having received any treatment. The sample is drawn from a study of metastatic and nonmetastatic thyroid tumors. General study findings and limits: Within blood and tumor, benign nodules reportedly had significantly lower TCR beta diversity than malignant thyroid tumors did.

The CDR3 runs to 15 residues. Germline CDR1 GTSNPN, CDR2 SVGIG (reference sequence). Trimming cost V 2 bases and J 6 bases, with 17 bases left between them. The TCR was taken from a male donor with papillary thyroid cancer or a benign thyroid nodule (not recorded which). Some clones in this sample may be carry-over from other donors' samples. The sequencing sample was made of blood. This chain joins TRBV30 and TRBJ1-5; TRBD1 might be the D (5 bases). DNA of the CDR3: TGTGCCTGGAGTAGGTGGGCAGGCGGGGGTCAGCCCCAGCATTTT. As protein: CAWSRWAGGGQPQHF.